Described below is a single T cell receptor (beta chain) sequence and its context. The antigen remains undetermined. The data were obtained in a study of cytomegalovirus exposure and HLA in healthy donors. Study-wide results and limits: Among TCR beta chains, those listed as cytomegalovirus-associated numbered over 150.

Repertoires were generated with immunoSEQ multiplex PCR, while TCRdb's copy carries only in-frame clones and drops some. This sample carries roughly 300,000 clones, more than 80% of them seen once, and the ten largest clones take under 0.85%. The CDR3 has 17 amino acids. J gave up 2 bases and V 5 bases, and 14 bases lay outside the gene matches. Germline lookup yields CDR1 MGHRA and CDR2 YSYEKL. This TCR was recovered from a woman younger than 35 in good health and CMV-seronegative. This rearrangement joins TRBV4-1 to TRBJ2-5; 7 bases fit TRBD2. Sequenced: PBMCs. The CDR3, as DNA: TGCGCCAGCAGCGTATTACCAGCGGGACTCCCACAAGAGACCCAGTACTTC. This translates into CASSVLPAGLPQETQYF.